The 4 T cell receptor beta chains below come from one sample, sequenced in a study of blood T cell repertoires in COVID-19. TCRdb keeps only in-frame clones here, not all; method: immunoSEQ multiplex PCR. The profile shows 210,000 or so clones, 90% of them singletons. Source material: peripheral blood. All receptors come from a man in his forties or fifties with acute or convalescent COVID-19.

The chain combines TRBV9 with TRBJ2-7, with D possibly being TRBD1 (5 bases). Germline loops: CDR1 SGDLS, CDR2 YYNGEE. The CDR3 spans 13 residues. The V end was cut by 0 bases, the J end by 6 bases, with 10 bases between. The CDR3, as DNA: TGTGCCAGCAGCGTAGAGGTGGGGCGCGAGCAGTACTTC. This translates into CASSVEVGREQYF.

The rearrangement links TRBV12-3 or TRBV12-4 to TRBJ2-5; TRBD2 matches 7 bases. The CDR3 has 13 amino acids. V shed 9 bases and J 4 bases; nucleotides not matched to a gene: 8. The CDR3 here is CASSLGGGETQYF. In DNA, the CDR3 is TGTGCCAGTTCCTTGGGCGGGGGAGAGACCCAGTACTTC.

The chain joins TRBV19 to TRBJ1-6, with no clear D. CDR3 size: 14 residues. Trimming shortened V by 3 bases and J by 4 bases, and 7 bases separated the two germline ends. CDR1 and CDR2 (germline): LNHDA, SQIVND (reference sequence). The CDR3 region is CASSIDTYNSPLHF. In nucleotides, the CDR3 is TGTGCCAGTAGTATCGACACTTATAATTCACCCCTCCACTTT. Together with reference TRBV19 and TRBJ1-6, the CDR3 gives the full variable domain: DGGITQSPKYLFRKEGQNVTLSCEQNLNHDAMYWYRQDPGQGLRLIYYSQIVNDFQKGDIAEGYSVSREKKESFPLTVTSAQKNPTAFYLCASSIDTYNSPLHFGNGTRLTVT.

This clone was detected only once. This sequence joins TRBV5-1 and TRBJ2-7; the match to TRBD2 covers 8 bases. In germline, CDR1 is SGHRS, CDR2 YFSETQ. CDR3 size: 16 residues. V was pared by 0 bases and J by 6 bases, with 11 bases of the junction left unmatched. The CDR3 protein is CASSLDAGLGVAEQYF. The CDR3 DNA sequence: TGCGCCAGCAGCTTGGACGCGGGACTAGGGGTTGCCGAGCAGTACTTC.